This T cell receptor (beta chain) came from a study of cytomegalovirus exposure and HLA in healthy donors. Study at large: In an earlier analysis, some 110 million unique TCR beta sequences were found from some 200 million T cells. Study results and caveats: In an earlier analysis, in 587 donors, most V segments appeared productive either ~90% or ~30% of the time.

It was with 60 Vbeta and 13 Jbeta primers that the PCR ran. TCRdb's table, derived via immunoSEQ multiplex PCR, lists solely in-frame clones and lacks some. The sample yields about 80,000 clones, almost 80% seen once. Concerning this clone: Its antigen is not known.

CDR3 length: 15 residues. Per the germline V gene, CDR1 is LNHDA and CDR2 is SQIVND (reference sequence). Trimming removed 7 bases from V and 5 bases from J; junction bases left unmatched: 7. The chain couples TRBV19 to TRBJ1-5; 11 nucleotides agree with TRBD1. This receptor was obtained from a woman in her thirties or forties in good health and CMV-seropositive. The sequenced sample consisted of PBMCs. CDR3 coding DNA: TGTGCCAGTACCTCCGGACAGGGGGCCCATCAGCCCCAGCATTTT. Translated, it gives CASTSGQGAHQPQHF.